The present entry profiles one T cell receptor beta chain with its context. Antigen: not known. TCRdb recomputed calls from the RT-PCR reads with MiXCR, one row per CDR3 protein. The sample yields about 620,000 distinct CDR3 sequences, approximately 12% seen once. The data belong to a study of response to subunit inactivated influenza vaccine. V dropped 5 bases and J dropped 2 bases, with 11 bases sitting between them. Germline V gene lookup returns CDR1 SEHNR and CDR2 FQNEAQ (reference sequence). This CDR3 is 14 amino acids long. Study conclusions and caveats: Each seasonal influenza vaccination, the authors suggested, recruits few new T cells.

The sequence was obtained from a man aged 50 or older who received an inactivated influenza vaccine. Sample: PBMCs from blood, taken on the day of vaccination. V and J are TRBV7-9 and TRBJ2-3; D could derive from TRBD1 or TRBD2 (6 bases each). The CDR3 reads CASSGGQVTDTQYF. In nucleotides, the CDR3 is TGTGCCAGCAGCGGGGGGCAGGTCACAGATACGCAGTATTTT.